This T cell receptor (beta chain) was captured in a study of MAIT cells during Salmonella Paratyphi A infection (dated by TCRdb to the late 2010s). About the investigation overall: A single dose of 1-5x10^3 CFU of S. Paratyphi A strain NVGH308 was swallowed by adult volunteers aged 18 to 60. Starting at diagnosis, diagnosed volunteers were given ciprofloxacin 500 mg twice a day for 14 days.

On this clonotype itself: Its antigen remains unidentified. No base qualities exist here, and no much larger clone lies one base off it.

The protocol used for the library was 5' RACE. TCRbeta was amplified by two rounds of PCR with Phusion High-Fidelity polymerase, and sample-specific barcodes were added in the primers. TCRbeta libraries were made through template-switch cDNA synthesis using SMARTScribe reverse transcriptase and a TRBC-specific primer. The barcoded samples were pooled and then prepared using the NEBNext Ultra DNA Library Prep Kit for Illumina. Sequencing of libraries was performed on an Illumina MiSeq with the MiSeq reagent kit v2, 300 cycles. As for the authors' bioinformatics: Jemultiplexer demultiplexed the reads by barcode, and MiTCR with default parameters aligned the reads. Non-functional sequences were filtered out with VDJtools, and clonotypes were defined by amino acid sequence, with frequencies based on assigned sequence reads. In the clonal space homeostasis analysis, clonotypes were binned by frequency as over-represented (0.05-1), large, medium and small. The raw public reads went through TCRdb reprocessing: fastp at Q25, MiXCR clone calling, in-frame beta chains kept. Records with the same CDR3 protein are collapsed into one entry carrying the most frequent genes and DNA. The authors' filters were not applied to this entry. Here the sample has approximately 770 distinct CDR3 sequences; around 30% occur a single time. Clones ranked in the top ten supply 20% to 30% of the sample.

General findings and caveats noted by the study authors: From baseline to mid-infection, the space taken up by over-represented MAIT clonotypes dropped significantly (roughly 0.17 to 0.10), whereas no significant difference was seen post-infection. Compared with healthy controls, diagnosed volunteers had more expansion or contraction among the top five MAIT clonotypes (around 0.5 versus 0.13), a finding that suggests the repertoire is reshaped by infection. MAIT TRBV usage was oligoclonal, favouring TRBV20 and TRBV6, and appeared unchanged by infection. Although the availability of volunteer samples limited sample sizes, the sizes were judged adequate for detecting differences between groups.

Trimming costs V 3 bases and J 0 bases, and their ends lie 39 bases apart. Looking up the germline V gene (reference sequence) yields CDR1 DFQATT and CDR2 SNEGSKA. From the cysteine up to the phenylalanine, the CDR3 has a length of 24 residues. Only the CDR3 DNA stays, 72 bases, in frame from base 1. In light of the paper, this sample's time point label describes: before S. Paratyphi A challenge (baseline). Using flow cytometry, MAIT cells, defined as Valpha7.2+ CD161+ T cells, were identified and sorted. Over time, circulating MAIT cell TCRbeta repertoires were profiled in more than five volunteers who came down with enteric fever following controlled oral challenge with live Salmonella Paratyphi A. Every diagnosed volunteer provided MAIT cell samples at three timepoints: pre-infection, mid-infection and post-infection. Enteric fever was diagnosed as Paratyphi A bacteremia and/or persistent fever above 38 °C lasting more than 12 hours. Challenged volunteers were diagnosed with infection between day 4 and day 7 after challenge. For RNA extraction, between about 5,000 and 10,000 MAIT cells per sample were sorted directly into RNAqueous-Micro lysis buffer. Lymphoprep gradient centrifugation was used to isolate peripheral blood mononuclear cells from both the blood samples and the leukocyte cones. A BD FACSAria Fusion or BD FACSAria III sorter was used for cell sorting.

The TCR was taken from a person aged 18 to 75 who was deliberately infected with Salmonella Paratyphi A in a paratyphoid fever challenge study. Recombination linked TRBV20-1 to TRBJ1-5; the D gene remains uncertain. The material was MAIT cells from blood, obtained at the first sampling point of the challenge study. The CDR3 here reads CSASRTRGVCHTHDALCSNQPQHF. The DNA sequence is TGCAGTGCTAGTCGGACCCGTGGGGTTTGCCACACTCATGATGCACTGTGTAGCAATCAGCCCCAGCATTTT.